The table lists the clone carrying this T cell receptor (beta chain) with many counts. What it binds is unknown. Every patient underwent thyroid surgery untreated. The data are from a study of metastatic and nonmetastatic thyroid tumors. Study findings and constraints: Malignant tumors reportedly showed significantly higher TCR beta diversity than benign nodules in both blood and tumor.

Using MiXCR, TCRdb re-called clones from the PCR reads. The sample has approximately 25,000 clones, around 28% seen once. Material for sequencing was blood. This sequence originates from a male donor with papillary thyroid cancer or a benign thyroid nodule (not recorded which). Some clones in this sample may be carry-over from other donors' samples.

The CDR3 DNA sequence: TGCAGTGCTATCGATCCCGGTGGCGGGAGTAATGAGCAGTTCTTC. Protein product: CSAIDPGGGSNEQFF. The chain carries TRBV20-1 and TRBJ2-1; TRBD2 matches 7 bases. This CDR3 is 15 amino acids long. The germline gives CDR1 DFQATT, CDR2 SNEGSKA (reference sequence). V shed 4 bases, J shed 7 bases, and the junction held 13 bases outside the gene matches.